The text below deals with one T cell receptor beta chain. What it binds is unknown. The sample comes from a study of T cells in Graves' hyperthyroidism and ophthalmopathy. Overall study: It was at initial diagnosis, before any treatment, that peripheral blood was collected. Findings of the study overall: With a median lead of around 6.7 months before onset, the model predicted ophthalmopathy. Through a model of 13 V-J features, ophthalmopathy was separated from stable hyperthyroidism.

Amplification targeted TCR beta CDR3 regions from RNA transcripts. Using the HTBI primer set, a first-round RT-PCR was run on the TCR CDR3. MiXCR, run by TCRdb on the multiplex PCR reads, gives a single entry per CDR3 protein. This table holds 750,000 to 900,000 distinct CDR3 sequences, about 38% found once. Between the trimmed V and J ends, which lost 0 bases and 5 bases, there was a span of 8 bases. CDR3 size: 13 residues. Germline V CDR1 and CDR2: SGHKS, YYEKEE (reference sequence). Used for diagnoses were clinical symptoms, serum thyroxine and TRAb, thyroid ultrasound and orbital computed tomography.

The clonotype originates from a man between 18 and 35 years old with Graves' hyperthyroidism. The V and J genes are TRBV5-5 and TRBJ1-1; D is unresolved. The sample comprised blood. The CDR3: CASSLAYGTEAFF. CDR3 nucleotide sequence: TGTGCCAGCAGCTTGGCATATGGGACTGAAGCTTTCTTT. Full variable domain (rest looked up from reference TRBV5-5 and TRBJ1-1): DAGVTQSPTHLIKTRGQQVTLRCSPISGHKSVSWYQQVLGQGPQFIFQYYEKEERGRGNFPDRFSARQFPNYSSELNVNALLLGDSALYLCASSLAYGTEAFFGQGTRLTVV.